This TCR beta chain was identified during a study of blood T cell repertoires in COVID-19. Across the whole study: COVID-19 samples from acute and convalescent phases originated in the United States, Italy and Spain. The cDNA or gDNA used as material had been derived from T cells, B-cell-depleted T cells, or PBMCs.

Assay: immunoSEQ multiplex PCR; the TCRdb copy retains only in-frame clones and omits some. In the table there are approximately 170,000 clones, 82% of which are singletons. This clone was found a few times. The length of the CDR3 is 14 residues. Germline loops: CDR1 SNHLY, CDR2 FYNNEI. V shed 4 bases, J shed 3 bases, and the junction held 3 bases outside the gene matches. The TCR originated in a woman of 80 years or more with active or convalescent COVID-19. Sequencing input: peripheral blood. The chain links TRBV2 to TRBJ1-2, with TRBD1 matching over 9 bases. Written as DNA, the CDR3 is TGTGCCAGCAGTGCGGACAGGGGTTACTATGGCTACACCTTC. It is translated as CASSADRGYYGYTF.